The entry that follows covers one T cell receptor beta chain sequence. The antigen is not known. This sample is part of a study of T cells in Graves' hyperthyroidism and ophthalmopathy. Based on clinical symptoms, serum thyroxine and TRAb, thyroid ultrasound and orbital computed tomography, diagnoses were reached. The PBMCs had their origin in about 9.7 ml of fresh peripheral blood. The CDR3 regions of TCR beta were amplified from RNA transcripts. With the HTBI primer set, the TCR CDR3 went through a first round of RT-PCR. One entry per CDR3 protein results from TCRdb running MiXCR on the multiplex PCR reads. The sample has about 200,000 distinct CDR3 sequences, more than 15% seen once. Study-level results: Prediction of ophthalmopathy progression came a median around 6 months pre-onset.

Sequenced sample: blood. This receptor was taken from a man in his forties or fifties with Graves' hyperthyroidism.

The CDR3 nucleotides are TGTGCCAGCAGTGGCACCAACGGGGGTTACTACTACGAGCAGTACTTC. It yields the protein CASSGTNGGYYYEQYF. This chain connects TRBV28 to TRBJ2-7; D possibly corresponds to TRBD2 (6 bases). The CDR3 consists of 16 residues. Trimming cost V 5 bases and J 3 bases, with 20 bases left between them. Germline CDR1 reads MDHEN; CDR2 reads SYDVKM.